This T cell receptor beta chain was sequenced in a study of identical twins' blood T cells (dated by TCRdb to the early 2010s). Broadly, across the study: About 50 million Illumina reads were obtained across about twelve libraries, of which six were alpha-chain libraries and six were beta-chain libraries. Using next-generation sequencing, the study compared the TCR alpha and beta chain repertoires of three pairs of monozygous twins to assess how genetics influences repertoire formation.

Library creation used 5' RACE. Sequencing instrument: Illumina Genome Analyzer IIx. The RNA-based TCR cDNA libraries were made using a previously described protocol that was modified in several ways. Sample-specific barcodes were introduced on both ends of each TCR cDNA library during cDNA synthesis and amplification to prevent cross-contamination. Processing in the source paper ran as follows. Each individual had between about 85,000 and nearly 550,000 identified clonotypes, and each library contained roughly 2.2 to 3.6 million CDR3-containing reads. After reads with improper barcode index combinations were thrown out, a cloneset for each library was built using the MiTCR software. While assembling CDR3 clonotypes, MiTCR corrected PCR and sequencing errors and either filtered or rescued low-quality reads. Artificial out-of-frame clonotypes were removed by being mapped to in-frame sequences, with one indel in the CDR3 allowed. Similarity of V and J gene usage between donors was measured as Jensen-Shannon divergence divided by mean entropy. TCRdb reworked the public reads: Q25 trimming with fastp, MiXCR clone assembly, productive beta chains retained. Entries that share a CDR3 protein sequence are merged under the most common genes and DNA. These V and J calls rely on TCRdb rather than the paper's analysis. Within this sample are hundreds of thousands of distinct CDR3 sequences, with over 25% of them counted one time only. The ten largest clones capture about 6% of the sample.

This clonotype was counted many times. Its antigen is currently not known. There are no base qualities to consult, and no much larger clone falls within one base. Six healthy women forming three monozygous twin pairs were used as donors. Each of the three twin pairs had been raised together, and the twins in each pair were thought likely to have encountered the same infectious agents and vaccines. TCR cDNA libraries were prepared from RNA that was isolated from peripheral blood mononuclear cells. Summary of the overall study and its limitations: Because the twins were raised together, environmental influences could not be ruled out as an explanation for the similarity between twins. V gene usage was reported to be markedly more similar within twin pairs than between unrelated donors, even among non-selected out-of-frame TCRbeta clonotypes. The number of shared CDR3 clonotypes between two donors was mainly determined by the product of their cloneset sizes, and twins did not clearly deviate from this trend. Looking at the most abundant TCRbeta clonotypes, every donor had more CDR3 sequences in common with her twin than with unrelated donors. Validation by independent studies was stated to be required for the proposed role of the TCRalpha J segment in MHC recognition during thymic selection.

The receptor was isolated from a woman between 18 and 50 years old in good health. Sequencing used PBMCs.

The CDR3 here reads CASSYLGQEQFF. The DNA sequence is as follows: TGTGCCAGCAGTTACCTTGGCCAGGAGCAGTTCTTC. The chain couples TRBV6-2 or TRBV6-3 to TRBJ2-1; the D gene lacks a confident call. V drops 2 bases and J drops 10 bases, leaving 9 bases in between. The germline V gene sets CDR1 to MNHEY and CDR2 to SVGEGT. The CDR3 goes from the cysteine to the phenylalanine over 12 residues. The entry retains the CDR3 DNA only, 36 bases that are in frame from base 1.